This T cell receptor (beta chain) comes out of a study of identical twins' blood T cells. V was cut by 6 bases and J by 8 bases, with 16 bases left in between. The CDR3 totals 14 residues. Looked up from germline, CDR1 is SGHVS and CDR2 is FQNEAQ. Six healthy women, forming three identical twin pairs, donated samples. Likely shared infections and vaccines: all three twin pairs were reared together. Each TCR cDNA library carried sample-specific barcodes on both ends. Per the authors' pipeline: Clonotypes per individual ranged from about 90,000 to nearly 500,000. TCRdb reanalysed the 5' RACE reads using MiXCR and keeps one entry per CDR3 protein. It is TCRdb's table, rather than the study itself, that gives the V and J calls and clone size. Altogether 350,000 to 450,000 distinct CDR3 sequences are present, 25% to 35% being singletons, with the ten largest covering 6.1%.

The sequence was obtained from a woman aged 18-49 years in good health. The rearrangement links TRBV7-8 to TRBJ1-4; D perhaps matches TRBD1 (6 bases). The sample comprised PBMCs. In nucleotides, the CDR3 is TGTGCCAGCAGTCCCATGGAGGGGGGCGAAAAACTGTTTTTT. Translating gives CASSPMEGGEKLFF.